The 16 T cell receptor beta chains reported below all come from one sample, sequenced in a study of OX40 agonist ivuxolimab in advanced cancers. Produced via immunoSEQ multiplex PCR; TCRdb's table is partial and in-frame only. The sample shows 90,000 to 120,000 clones, 90% of them seen only once. The sample was CD4+ or CD8+ T cells sorted from blood, taken in a trial of the OX40 agonist ivuxolimab. These receptors all stem from an adult with an advanced solid tumor such as melanoma, head and neck, liver or kidney cancer.

The V call is TRBV13, the J call TRBJ1-2; D unclear. CDR3 length: 14 residues. V was trimmed by 5 bases and J by 4 bases, leaving 14 bases between them. From germline, CDR1 is PRHDT and CDR2 FYEKMQ (reference sequence). For the CDR3, the DNA is TGTGCCAGCAGCATGTACAGAGCGGGCTATGGCTACACCTTC. Residues: CASSMYRAGYGYTF.

There are a few counts of this clone. The chain employs TRBV18 and TRBJ2-5, with D tentatively TRBD1 (5 bases). The V gene lost 4 bases and the J gene lost 1 base, with 10 bases spanning the gap. Germline CDR1 reads KGHSH; CDR2 reads LQKENI. This CDR3 is 14 amino acids long. The DNA of the CDR3 is TGTGCCAGCTCACGCAGGGAAGTCCAAGAGACCCAGTACTTC. This translates into CASSRREVQETQYF.

The chain has TRBV28 and TRBJ2-1; a weak D match, TRBD1 (6 bases). The germline V and J ends were trimmed by 4 bases and 0 bases, with 22 bases remaining between them. Per the germline V gene, CDR1 is MDHEN and CDR2 is SYDVKM. The CDR3 covers 19 residues. CDR3 nucleotide sequence: TGTGCCAGCAGTTCCGAATTATTTAACAGGGAACCCTCCTACAATGAGCAGTTCTTC. Its protein product is CASSSELFNREPSYNEQFF.

The chain combines TRBV7-2 with TRBJ1-3; TRBD1 might be the D (5 bases). Germline CDR1 is SGHTA and CDR2 is FQGNSA. V was pared by 5 bases and J by 0 bases, with 11 bases between. The CDR3 is made up of 15 amino acids. CDR3 region: CASSQGVFSGNTIYF. In DNA, the CDR3 is TGTGCCAGCAGCCAGGGAGTCTTCTCTGGAAACACCATATATTTT.

This clone was counted a single time. The chain joins TRBV19 to TRBJ2-1; D not resolved. The CDR3 runs to 15 residues. Trimming stripped 1 base from V and 1 base from J, with 8 bases between. The germline V gene encodes CDR1 LNHDA and CDR2 SQIVND (reference sequence). The CDR3 spells CASSIGLGSYNEQFF. CDR3 bases: TGTGCCAGTAGTATAGGTCTCGGGTCCTACAATGAGCAGTTCTTC.

V gene TRBV6-6 combines with J gene TRBJ2-1; tentatively, D is TRBD1 (5 bases). The germline V gene has CDR1 MNHNY and CDR2 SVGAGI (reference sequence). Trimming stripped 4 bases from V and 4 bases from J, with 8 bases between. CDR3 length: 13 amino acids. CDR3 in amino acids: CASSFRQYNEQFF. The CDR3, as DNA: TGTGCCAGCAGTTTCAGACAGTACAATGAGCAGTTCTTC.

The rearrangement joins TRBV7-2 to TRBJ2-5, with 7 bases aligning to TRBD1. Trimming cost V 1 base and J 1 base; bases outside gene matches: 6. Germline loops: CDR1 SGHTA, CDR2 FQGNSA. CDR3 length: 16 amino acids. The CDR3 sequence: CASSLGVSGGQETQYF. The DNA for the CDR3 is TGTGCCAGCAGCTTAGGAGTGTCAGGGGGCCAAGAGACCCAGTACTTC.

The V gene is TRBV28, the J gene TRBJ1-5; 10 positions match TRBD1. CDR1 is MDHEN and CDR2 is SYDVKM in the germline V gene. The CDR3 is 15 amino acids. The V and J ends lost 5 bases and 3 bases, in that order; junction bases with no gene match: 4. This CDR3 reads CASSRTGGPNQPQHF. In nucleotides, the CDR3 is TGTGCCAGCAGTCGGACAGGGGGACCCAATCAGCCCCAGCATTTT.

The chain couples TRBV5-1 to TRBJ2-1, with D possibly being TRBD1 (5 bases). Germline lookup yields CDR1 SGHRS and CDR2 YFSETQ. The CDR3 runs 11 residues. V lost 2 bases and J 10 bases, leaving 7 bases between the germline ends. CDR3 DNA sequence: TGCGCCAGCAGCTTAGCAGGGGAGCAGTTCTTC. It translates to CASSLAGEQFF.

The V and J genes are TRBV5-1 and TRBJ2-3; D is uncertain. The CDR3 has 14 amino acids. Trimming left V 0 bases short and J 4 bases short, with 9 bases between. Per germline, CDR1 SGHRS and CDR2 YFSETQ. For the CDR3, the DNA is TGCGCCAGCAGCTTGGCCGTCGCGCCAGATACGCAGTATTTT. It specifies CASSLAVAPDTQYF.

V is TRBV18 and J is TRBJ2-3, with TRBD2 identical over 10 bases. Germline lookup yields CDR1 KGHSH and CDR2 LQKENI. Losses at the gene ends were 6 bases for V and 2 bases for J; bases not matched to a gene: 5. CDR3 length equals 15 residues. The CDR3 protein is CASSLLAGPTDTQYF. CDR3 sequence (DNA): TGTGCCAGCTCTCTACTAGCGGGACCCACAGATACGCAGTATTTT.

The V and J genes are TRBV7-2 and TRBJ1-5; D gene ambiguous. From germline, CDR1 is SGHTA and CDR2 FQGNSA. The CDR3 extends over 13 amino acids. V was clipped by 5 bases and J by 1 base, with 6 bases between them. The CDR3 loop reads CASSPQSNQPQHF. The DNA of the CDR3 is TGTGCCAGCAGCCCACAAAGCAATCAGCCCCAGCATTTT.

J is TRBJ2-2 and V is TRBV9, with a possible D match to TRBD1 (6 bases). CDR1 is SGDLS and CDR2 is YYNGEE in the germline V gene. The CDR3 sequence is 15 residues long. Trimming took 3 bases from V and 4 from J, leaving 13 bases between them. CDR3 DNA: TGTGCCAGCAGCGCGCACAGGGCGGGCACCGGGGAGCTGTTTTTT. Translating gives CASSAHRAGTGELFF.

This chain links TRBV11-2 with TRBJ2-1; perhaps TRBD2 as D (5 bases). In germline, CDR1 is SGHAT, CDR2 FQNNGV. This CDR3 is built from 14 residues. The germline V and J ends were trimmed by 5 bases and 7 bases, with 15 bases remaining between them. CDR3 nucleotides: TGTGCCAGCAGCCCACTGGGAGTTGTTAATGAGCAGTTCTTC. Its translation: CASSPLGVVNEQFF.

The chain is built from TRBV19 and TRBJ2-1; maybe TRBD2 (6 bases). Germline loops: CDR1 LNHDA, CDR2 SQIVND (reference sequence). CDR3 length: 13 residues. Trimming left V 5 bases short and J 6 bases short, with 11 bases between. The CDR3 DNA follows: TGTGCCAGTAGTCCCCAGACTAGCAATGAGCAGTTCTTC. This sequence encodes CASSPQTSNEQFF.

The genes are TRBV6-6 and TRBJ2-1; 13 positions match TRBD2. J was trimmed by 8 bases and V by 1 base; bases with no gene match: 5. This CDR3 comprises 16 residues. The V gene's germline CDR1 is MNHNY and CDR2 SVGAGI (reference sequence). In DNA form, the CDR3 reads TGTGCCAGCAGTTACTGGACTAGCGGGAGAAGAGATGAGCAGTTCTTC. Its translation: CASSYWTSGRRDEQFF.